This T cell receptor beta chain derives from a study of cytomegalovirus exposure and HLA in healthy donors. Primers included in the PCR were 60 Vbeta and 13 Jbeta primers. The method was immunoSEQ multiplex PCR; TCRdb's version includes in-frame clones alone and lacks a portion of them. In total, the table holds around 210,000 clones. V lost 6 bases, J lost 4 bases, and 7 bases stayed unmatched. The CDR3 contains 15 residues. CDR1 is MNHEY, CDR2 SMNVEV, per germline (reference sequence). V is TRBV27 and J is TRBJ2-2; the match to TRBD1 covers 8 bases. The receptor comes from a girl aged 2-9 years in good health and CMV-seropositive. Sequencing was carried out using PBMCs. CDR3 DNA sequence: TGTGCCAGCAGCCACGGACAGGGCGGCACCGGGGAGCTGTTTTTT. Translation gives CASSHGQGGTGELFF.